This TCR beta chain was identified in a study of control samples from healthy donors and cancer patients. Generated by immunoSEQ multiplex PCR, the TCRdb table keeps only in-frame clones and is missing some. In the table there are about 230,000 clones, roughly 80% of which are singletons. The sequencing sample was made of PBMCs. This clonotype originated in a woman aged 55-69 years with lung cancer.

The CDR3 nucleotides read TGCAGTGCGCAGGAGCTCGATACGCAGTATTTT. Translation gives CSAQELDTQYF. The rearrangement uses TRBV20-1 and TRBJ2-3, with D unresolved. V was cut by 6 bases and J by 6 bases, with 10 bases left in between. Germline V gene sequence: CDR1 DFQATT, CDR2 SNEGSKA (reference sequence). This CDR3 is built from 11 residues.